This entry lists 24 T cell receptor beta chains sequenced from one sample in a study of CXCR3-negative and CXCR3-positive naive CD8 T cells. UMI-labeled TRB cDNA libraries were prepared by 5' RACE. TCRdb derives one entry per CDR3 protein from the 5' RACE reads, leaving out DNA. Its table lists 6,000 to 8,500 distinct CDR3 sequences. The sequenced material came from naive CXCR3- CD8+ T cells from blood. Subset in this sample: CD45RO-CCR7+CD27+CD95- naive CD8+ T cells lacking CXCR3 (TNR3-). These receptors all come from a human donor in good health. Some clones in this sample may be carry-over from other donors' samples.

The chain is built from TRBV5-1 and TRBJ2-3; TCRdb names TRBD1, which stays unverified in the absence of DNA. The CDR3 has 16 amino acids. The V gene's germline CDR1 is SGHRS and CDR2 YFSETQ. CDR3 in amino acids: CASSLAGGTSTDTQYF.

This clonotype shows up as medium-sized by frequency. The CDR3 here is CASSQEQGLSYEQYF. The gene calls are TRBV14 and TRBJ2-7; the D call of TRBD1 rests on TCRdb alone, since no DNA is present to check it. Germline values: CDR1 SGHDN, CDR2 FVKESK. The CDR3 is 15 residues long.

This rearrangement joins TRBV29-1 to TRBJ2-5; there is no DNA to check the TCRdb D call of TRBD1. Germline V gives CDR1 SQVTM, CDR2 ANQGSEA. This CDR3 has 14 residues. CDR3 in amino acids: CSAEGTAYGETQYF.

V gene TRBV5-1 combines with J gene TRBJ2-2; TCRdb reports TRBD2, a call that lacks DNA to check it against. The CDR3 spans 17 residues. Germline values: CDR1 SGHRS, CDR2 YFSETQ. The CDR3 reads CASSHLGLAEVTGELFF.

CDR3: CASSQDYLAGLNEQFF. The J gene is TRBJ2-1, the V gene TRBV4-2; the TRBD2 assignment by TCRdb is unverifiable without DNA. The CDR3 is 16 residues long. CDR1 LGHNA and CDR2 YNFKEQ come from the germline V gene.

The CDR3 sequence is CASGLTEAVTGNEQFF. The V and J genes are TRBV12-5 and TRBJ2-1; TCRdb picks TRBD2, but there is no DNA to check that call. Germline values: CDR1 LGHNT, CDR2 FRNRAP. CDR3 length: 16 amino acids.

The chain links TRBV5-4 to TRBJ2-7. The CDR3 has 14 residues. Germline-derived CDR1 and CDR2 are SGHNT and YYREEE (reference sequence). CDR3 region: CASSFGTVGYEQYF.

The rearrangement joins TRBV9 to TRBJ1-2; TCRdb calls TRBD1, which cannot be checked without DNA. Germline V gene sequence: CDR1 SGDLS, CDR2 YYNGEE. This CDR3 region has 14 residues. The CDR3 here is CASSPDSANYGYTF.

This clonotype is labeled medium-sized based on frequency. The V gene is TRBV11-1, the J gene TRBJ2-1; absent DNA, TCRdb's TRBD2 call cannot be checked. This CDR3 has 17 residues. Germline V lookup: CDR1 SGHAT, CDR2 FQDESV (reference sequence). CDR3 in amino acids: CASRESPGLASPAEQFF.

This CDR3 is CSVLLGDRVEKLFF. The rearrangement joins TRBV29-1 to TRBJ1-4; TCRdb returns TRBD1, unconfirmable since there is no DNA. The germline CDR1 and CDR2 sequences are SQVTM and ANQGSEA. The CDR3 is 14 amino acids.

This clonotype is identified as medium-sized from frequency. The chain combines TRBV29-1 with TRBJ2-5; the TCRdb call, TRBD1, lacks DNA for checking. CDR3 length: 13 amino acids. Germline loops: CDR1 SQVTM, CDR2 ANQGSEA. This CDR3 is CSVVNRETTTQYF.

V usage is TRBV19 and J usage is TRBJ1-5; TCRdb's D call, TRBD1, is unchecked because there is no DNA. The CDR3 runs to 15 residues. CDR1 and CDR2 from the germline V gene are LNHDA and SQIVND (reference sequence). This CDR3 reads CASSISSGSAQPQHF. Filled out from reference TRBV19 and TRBJ1-5, the complete variable domain reads DGGITQSPKYLFRKEGQNVTLSCEQNLNHDAMYWYRQDPGQGLRLIYYSQIVNDFQKGDIAEGYSVSREKKESFPLTVTSAQKNPTAFYLCASSISSGSAQPQHFGDGTRLSIL.

The chain employs TRBV5-1 and TRBJ2-7; TCRdb's D call of TRBD2 is untestable without DNA. This CDR3 region has 15 residues. Germline CDR1 reads SGHRS; CDR2 reads YFSETQ. CDR3 sequence reads: CASSHVAGAAYEQYF.

The chain recombines TRBV21-1 with TRBJ1-5; absent DNA, TCRdb's TRBD1 call cannot be checked. TRBV21-1 is listed as a pseudogene. The CDR3 is made up of 17 amino acids. CDR3: CASSFEAQAPARQPQHF.

By frequency, this clonotype registers medium-sized. The chain employs TRBV2 and TRBJ2-2; TCRdb gives TRBD1 as the D gene, but with no DNA this cannot be confirmed. The length of the CDR3 is 20 residues. Germline assignment: CDR1 SNHLY and CDR2 FYNNEI. This chain's CDR3 is CASNYPGHLDPSLNTGELFF.

Frequency places this clonotype as medium-sized. The chain employs TRBV7-9 and TRBJ2-3; TCRdb proposes TRBD1, but this gene call is untestable without DNA. CDR1 SEHNR and CDR2 FQNEAQ come from the germline V gene (reference sequence). The CDR3 sequence is 15 residues long. This CDR3 reads CASSPPTGDADTQYF.

By frequency, this clonotype registers medium-sized. The V call is TRBV29-1, the J call TRBJ2-7; TCRdb indicates TRBD2, and absent DNA this call remains unverified. The CDR3 length is 13 residues. In germline, CDR1 is SQVTM, CDR2 ANQGSEA. This CDR3 is CSVVAGGSYEQYF.

Judged by frequency, this clonotype is medium-sized (0.01 to 0.1%). This chain connects TRBV29-1 to TRBJ2-5; the TCRdb call, TRBD1, lacks DNA for checking. Germline V lookup: CDR1 SQVTM, CDR2 ANQGSEA. The CDR3 loop spans 14 amino acids. The CDR3 sequence: CSVAGTGGMETQYF.

This sequence joins TRBV29-1 and TRBJ1-1; TCRdb indicates TRBD1, and absent DNA this call remains unverified. This CDR3 contains 16 residues. Germline assignment: CDR1 SQVTM and CDR2 ANQGSEA. The chain's CDR3 is CSVEDRDRGRDTEAFF.

The chain links TRBV28 to TRBJ2-4. This CDR3 is built from 11 residues. Per germline, CDR1 MDHEN and CDR2 SYDVKM. The CDR3 loop is CASSDINIQYF.

Frequency places this clonotype as medium-sized (0.01 to 0.1%). The V and J genes are TRBV6-5 and TRBJ2-2; the D gene TCRdb calls, TRBD2, cannot be checked with no DNA. CDR3 length equals 15 residues. Germline-derived CDR1 and CDR2 are MNHEY and SVGAGI. Here the CDR3 reads CASSVAGGNTGELFF.

Judged by frequency, this clonotype is medium-sized. The chain couples TRBV2 to TRBJ2-6. Germline loops: CDR1 SNHLY, CDR2 FYNNEI. The CDR3 is 14 amino acids. The CDR3 protein is CAGRQISGANVLTF.

This clonotype counts as medium-sized by frequency. The CDR3 loop reads CSVEDSTSIRETQYF. The rearrangement links TRBV29-1 to TRBJ2-5; TCRdb lists TRBD2, though no DNA is available to test this call. This CDR3 has 15 residues. Germline values: CDR1 SQVTM, CDR2 ANQGSEA. Drawing the rest from reference TRBV29-1 and TRBJ2-5, the complete variable domain is SAVISQKPSRDICQRGTSLTIQCQVDSQVTMMFWYRQQPGQSLTLIATANQGSEATYESGFVIDKFPISRPNLTFSTLTVSNMSPEDSSIYLCSVEDSTSIRETQYFGPGTRLLVL.

The CDR3 sequence: CASSVGSGDSNQPQHF. The chain employs TRBV9 and TRBJ1-5. CDR3 length: 16 residues. Germline CDR1 is SGDLS and CDR2 is YYNGEE.